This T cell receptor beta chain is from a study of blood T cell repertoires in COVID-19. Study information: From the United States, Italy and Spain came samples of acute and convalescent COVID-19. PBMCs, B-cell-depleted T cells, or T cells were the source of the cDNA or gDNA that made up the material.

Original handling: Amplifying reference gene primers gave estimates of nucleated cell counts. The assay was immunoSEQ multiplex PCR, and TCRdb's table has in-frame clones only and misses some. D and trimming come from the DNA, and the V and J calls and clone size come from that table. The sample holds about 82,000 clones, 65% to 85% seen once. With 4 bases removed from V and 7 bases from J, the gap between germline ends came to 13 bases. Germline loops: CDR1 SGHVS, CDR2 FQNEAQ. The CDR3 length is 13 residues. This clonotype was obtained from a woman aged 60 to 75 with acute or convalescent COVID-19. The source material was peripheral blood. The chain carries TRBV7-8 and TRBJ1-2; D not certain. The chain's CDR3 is CASSSTPGVGYTF. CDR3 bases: TGTGCCAGCAGCTCTACCCCCGGGGTTGGCTACACCTTC.